This is a list of T cell receptor beta chains from one sample in a study of blood T cells in healthy people across ages. One entry per CDR3 protein results from TCRdb running MiXCR on the 5' RACE reads. Among 650,000 to 1,000,000 distinct CDR3 sequences listed, under 40% were seen once. The specimen sequenced was blood. Every receptor here comes from a man aged 18 to 35 in good health. CDR3s include the opening cysteine and the closing phenylalanine or tryptophan.

V gene: TRBV2; J gene: -; CDR3 protein: CASSEAGTEQYF
V gene: TRBV4-2; J gene: TRBJ2-4; CDR3 protein: CASSQDPGSENIQYF
V gene: TRBV10-3; J gene: TRBJ2-3; CDR3 protein: CAIQGSTETQYF
V gene: TRBV19; J gene: TRBJ1-2; CDR3 protein: CASSIQDYGYTF
V gene: TRBV4-3; J gene: TRBJ2-3; CDR3 protein: CASSDLGGGRTDTQYF
V gene: TRBV5-1; J gene: TRBJ2-3; CDR3 protein: CASSLAAGTSGGPRTDTQYF
V gene: TRBV4-2; J gene: TRBJ2-7; CDR3 protein: CASSHPDRGPEQYF
V gene: TRBV4-1; J gene: TRBJ1-3; CDR3 protein: CASSQARGSGNTTYF
V gene: TRBV4-1; J gene: -; CDR3 protein: CASSQVTGDRETQYF
V gene: TRBV14; J gene: TRBJ1-5; CDR3 protein: CASSPTGAFQPQHF
V gene: TRBV20-1; J gene: TRBJ2-3; CDR3 protein: CSARTSGGGSDTQYF
V gene: TRBV20-1; J gene: TRBJ1-5; CDR3 protein: CSARDPGASNQPQHF
V gene: TRBV12-3/TRBV12-4; J gene: TRBJ2-3; CDR3 protein: CASSSERTQYF
V gene: TRBV12-3/TRBV12-4; J gene: TRBJ2-3; CDR3 protein: CASSPVGQGADTQYF
V gene: TRBV3-1; J gene: TRBJ1-2; CDR3 protein: CASSHETGKDGYTF
V gene: TRBV24-1; J gene: TRBJ2-1; CDR3 protein: CATSGHSGIAGGNPPGEQFF
V gene: TRBV5-1; J gene: TRBJ2-3; CDR3 protein: CASSVQGSFVSDTQYF
V gene: TRBV19; J gene: TRBJ2-1; CDR3 protein: CASSPGRGQSYNEQFF
V gene: TRBV20-1; J gene: TRBJ1-6; CDR3 protein: CSASLSGDSPLHF
V gene: TRBV5-1; J gene: TRBJ2-5; CDR3 protein: CASSLDLGQQETQYF
V gene: TRBV7-9; J gene: TRBJ1-4; CDR3 protein: CASSLPTTNEKLFF
V gene: TRBV24-1; J gene: TRBJ2-3; CDR3 protein: CATSESQGRDTQYF
V gene: TRBV4-2; J gene: TRBJ2-1; CDR3 protein: CASSRNNEQFF
V gene: TRBV5-1; J gene: TRBJ1-1; CDR3 protein: CASRQRGGIPLENTEAFF
V gene: TRBV2; J gene: -; CDR3 protein: CASSFEADVLETQYF
V gene: TRBV7-3; J gene: TRBJ2-6; CDR3 protein: CASSSLRQGLVGANVLTF